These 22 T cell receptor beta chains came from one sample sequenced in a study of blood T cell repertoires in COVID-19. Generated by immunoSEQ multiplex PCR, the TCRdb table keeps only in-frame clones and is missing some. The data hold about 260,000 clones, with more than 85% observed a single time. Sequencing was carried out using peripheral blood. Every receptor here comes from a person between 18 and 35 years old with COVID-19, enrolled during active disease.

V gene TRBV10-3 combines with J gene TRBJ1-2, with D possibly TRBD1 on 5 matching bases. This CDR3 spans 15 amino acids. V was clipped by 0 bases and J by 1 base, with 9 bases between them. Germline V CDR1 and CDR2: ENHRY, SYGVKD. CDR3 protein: CAISESLTVNYGYTF. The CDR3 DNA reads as TGTGCCATCAGTGAGTCTCTGACAGTTAACTATGGCTACACCTTC.

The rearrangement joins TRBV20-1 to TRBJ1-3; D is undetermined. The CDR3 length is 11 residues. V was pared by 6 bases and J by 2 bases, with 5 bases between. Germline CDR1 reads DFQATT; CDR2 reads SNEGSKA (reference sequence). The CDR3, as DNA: TGCAGTGCCGGTACTGGAAACACCATATATTTT. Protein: CSAGTGNTIYF.

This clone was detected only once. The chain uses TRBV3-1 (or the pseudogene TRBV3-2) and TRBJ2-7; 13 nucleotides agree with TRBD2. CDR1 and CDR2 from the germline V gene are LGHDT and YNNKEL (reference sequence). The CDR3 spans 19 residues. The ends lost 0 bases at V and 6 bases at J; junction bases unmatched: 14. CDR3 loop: CASSQDAIRGTSGIVEQYF. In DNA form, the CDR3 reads TGTGCCAGCAGCCAAGACGCCATTAGAGGGACTAGCGGGATCGTCGAGCAGTACTTC.

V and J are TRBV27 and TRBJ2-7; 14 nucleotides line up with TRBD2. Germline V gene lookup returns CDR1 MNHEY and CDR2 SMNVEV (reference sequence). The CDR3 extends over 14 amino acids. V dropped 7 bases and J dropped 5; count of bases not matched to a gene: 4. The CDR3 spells CASKGLAGVHEQYF. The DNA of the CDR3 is TGTGCCAGCAAGGGACTAGCGGGAGTCCACGAGCAGTACTTC.

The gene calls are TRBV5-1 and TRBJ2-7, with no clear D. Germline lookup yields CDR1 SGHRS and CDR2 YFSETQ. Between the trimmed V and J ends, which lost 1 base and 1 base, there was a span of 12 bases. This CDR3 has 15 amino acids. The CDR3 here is CASSLPGEASYEQYF. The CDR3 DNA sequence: TGCGCCAGCAGCTTGCCGGGTGAGGCTTCCTACGAGCAGTACTTC.

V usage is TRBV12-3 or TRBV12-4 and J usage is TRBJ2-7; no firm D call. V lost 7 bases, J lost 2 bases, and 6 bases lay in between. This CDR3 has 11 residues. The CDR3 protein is CASTEPYEQYF. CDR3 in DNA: TGTGCCAGCACCGAGCCCTACGAGCAGTACTTC.

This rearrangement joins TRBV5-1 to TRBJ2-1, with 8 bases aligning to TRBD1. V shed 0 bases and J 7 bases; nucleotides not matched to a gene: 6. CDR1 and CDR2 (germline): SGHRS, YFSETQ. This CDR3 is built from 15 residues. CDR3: CASSLADRALNEQFF. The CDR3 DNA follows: TGCGCCAGCAGCTTGGCGGACAGGGCTTTGAATGAGCAGTTCTTC. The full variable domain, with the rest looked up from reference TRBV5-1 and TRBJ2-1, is KAGVTQTPRYLIKTRGQQVTLSCSPISGHRSVSWYQQTPGQGLQFLFEYFSETQRNKGNFPGRFSGRQFSNSRSEMNVSTLELGDSALYLCASSLADRALNEQFFGPGTRLTVL.

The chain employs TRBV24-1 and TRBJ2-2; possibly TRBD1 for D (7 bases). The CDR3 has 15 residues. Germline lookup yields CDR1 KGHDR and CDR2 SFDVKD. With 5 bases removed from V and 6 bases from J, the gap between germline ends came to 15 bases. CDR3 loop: CATSVTDREAGELFF. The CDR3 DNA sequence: TGTGCCACCAGTGTCACTGACAGGGAGGCCGGGGAGCTGTTTTTT.

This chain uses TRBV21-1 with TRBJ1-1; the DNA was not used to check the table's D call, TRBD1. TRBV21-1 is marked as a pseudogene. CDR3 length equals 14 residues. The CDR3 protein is CAREQGQGDTEAFF. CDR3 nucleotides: TGTGCCAGAGAGCAGGGACAGGGCGACACTGAAGCTTTCTTT.

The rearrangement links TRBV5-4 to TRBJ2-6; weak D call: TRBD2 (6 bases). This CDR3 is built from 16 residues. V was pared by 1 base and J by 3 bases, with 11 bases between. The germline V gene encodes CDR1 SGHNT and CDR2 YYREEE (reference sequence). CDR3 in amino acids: CASSLQGGGGANVLTF. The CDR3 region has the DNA TGTGCCAGCAGCTTGCAGGGAGGAGGTGGGGCCAACGTCCTGACTTTC.

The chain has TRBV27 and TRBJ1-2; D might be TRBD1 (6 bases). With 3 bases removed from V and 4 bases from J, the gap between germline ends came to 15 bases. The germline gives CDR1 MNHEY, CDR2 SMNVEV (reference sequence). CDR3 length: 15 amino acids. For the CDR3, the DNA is TGTGCCAGCAGTTTTAATGTCCAGGGGTCCTATGGCTACACCTTC. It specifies CASSFNVQGSYGYTF.

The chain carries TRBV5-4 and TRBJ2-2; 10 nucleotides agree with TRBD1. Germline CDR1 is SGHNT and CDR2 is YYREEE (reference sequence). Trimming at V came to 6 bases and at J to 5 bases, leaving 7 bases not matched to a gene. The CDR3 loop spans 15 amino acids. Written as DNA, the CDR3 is TGTGCCAGCACCCCGGGACAGGGGTATACCGGGGAGCTGTTTTTT. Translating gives CASTPGQGYTGELFF.

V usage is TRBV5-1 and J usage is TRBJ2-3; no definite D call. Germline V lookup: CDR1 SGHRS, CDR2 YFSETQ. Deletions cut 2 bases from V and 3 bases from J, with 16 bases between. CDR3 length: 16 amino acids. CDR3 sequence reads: CASSFGQSLFTDTQYF. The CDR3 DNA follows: TGCGCCAGCAGCTTTGGGCAGAGTTTATTTACAGATACGCAGTATTTT.

The CDR3 DNA reads as TGTGCCACCAGTGATTTGCAAGTACGGACAGACAATAATTCACCCCTCCACTTT. Translation: CATSDLQVRTDNNSPLHF. The rearrangement uses TRBV24-1 and TRBJ1-6, with D possibly matching TRBD1 (6 bases). V was cut by 0 bases and J by 5 bases, with 16 bases left in between. From germline, CDR1 is KGHDR and CDR2 SFDVKD. The CDR3 spans 18 residues.

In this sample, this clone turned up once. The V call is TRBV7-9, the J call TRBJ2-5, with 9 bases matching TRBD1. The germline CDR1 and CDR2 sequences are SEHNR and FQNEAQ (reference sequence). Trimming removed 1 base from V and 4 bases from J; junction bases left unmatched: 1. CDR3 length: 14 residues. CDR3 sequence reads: CASSLVDRGETQYF. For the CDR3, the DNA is TGTGCCAGCAGCTTAGTGGACAGGGGAGAGACCCAGTACTTC.

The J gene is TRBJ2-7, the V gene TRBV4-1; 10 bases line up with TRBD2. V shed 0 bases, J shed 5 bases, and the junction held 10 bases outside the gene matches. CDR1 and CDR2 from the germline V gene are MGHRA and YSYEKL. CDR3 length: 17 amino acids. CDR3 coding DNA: TGCGCCAGCAGCCAAGATAGGGCTAGCGGGAGAAGGGACGAGCAGTACTTC. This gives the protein CASSQDRASGRRDEQYF.

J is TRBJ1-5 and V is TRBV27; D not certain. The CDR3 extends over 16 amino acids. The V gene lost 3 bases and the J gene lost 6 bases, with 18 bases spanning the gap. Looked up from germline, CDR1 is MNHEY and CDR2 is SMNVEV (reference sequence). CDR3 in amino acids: CASSLFAGGSIQPQHF. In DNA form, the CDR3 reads TGTGCCAGCAGTTTGTTCGCAGGAGGGTCAATTCAGCCCCAGCATTTT.

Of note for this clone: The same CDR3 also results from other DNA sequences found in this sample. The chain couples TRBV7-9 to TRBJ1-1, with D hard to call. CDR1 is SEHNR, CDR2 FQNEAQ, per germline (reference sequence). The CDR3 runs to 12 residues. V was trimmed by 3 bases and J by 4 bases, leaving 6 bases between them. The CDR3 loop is CASSLGVTEAFF. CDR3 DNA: TGTGCCAGCAGCTTGGGAGTCACTGAAGCTTTCTTT.

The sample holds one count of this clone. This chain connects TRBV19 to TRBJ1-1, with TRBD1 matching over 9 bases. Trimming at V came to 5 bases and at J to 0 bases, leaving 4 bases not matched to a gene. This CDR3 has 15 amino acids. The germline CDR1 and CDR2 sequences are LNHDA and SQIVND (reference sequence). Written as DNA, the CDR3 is TGTGCCAGTAGTCCCCGGACAGGGGTGAACACTGAAGCTTTCTTT. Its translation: CASSPRTGVNTEAFF.

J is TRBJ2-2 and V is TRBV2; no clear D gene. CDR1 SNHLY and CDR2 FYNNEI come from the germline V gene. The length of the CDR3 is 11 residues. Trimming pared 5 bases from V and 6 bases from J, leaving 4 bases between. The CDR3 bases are TGTGCCAGCAGTCTTGCCGGGGAGCTGTTTTTT. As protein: CASSLAGELFF.

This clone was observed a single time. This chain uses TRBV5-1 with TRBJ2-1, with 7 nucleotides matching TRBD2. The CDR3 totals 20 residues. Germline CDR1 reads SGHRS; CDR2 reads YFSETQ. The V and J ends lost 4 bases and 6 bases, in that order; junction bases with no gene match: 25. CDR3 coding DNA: TGCGCCAGCAGCGGAAACCGGGACTATCTTCCCGGCGGATCGACCAATGAGCAGTTCTTC. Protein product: CASSGNRDYLPGGSTNEQFF.

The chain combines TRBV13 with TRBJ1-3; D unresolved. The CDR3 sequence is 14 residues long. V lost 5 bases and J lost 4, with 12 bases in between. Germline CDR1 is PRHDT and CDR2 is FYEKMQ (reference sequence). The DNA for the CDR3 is TGTGCCAGCAGCCCCCCTTTTTCCGGAAACACCATATATTTT. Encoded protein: CASSPPFSGNTIYF.